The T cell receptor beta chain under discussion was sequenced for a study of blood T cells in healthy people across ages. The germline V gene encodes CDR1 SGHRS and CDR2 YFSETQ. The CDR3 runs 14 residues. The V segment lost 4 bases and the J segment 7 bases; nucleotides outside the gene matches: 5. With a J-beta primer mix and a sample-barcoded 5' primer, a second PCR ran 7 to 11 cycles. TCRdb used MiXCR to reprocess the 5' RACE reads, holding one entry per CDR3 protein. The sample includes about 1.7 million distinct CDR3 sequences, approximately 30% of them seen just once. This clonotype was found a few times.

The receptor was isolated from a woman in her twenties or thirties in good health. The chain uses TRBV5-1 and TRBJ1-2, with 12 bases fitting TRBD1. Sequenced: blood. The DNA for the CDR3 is TGCGCCAGCAGCAGGGGACAGGGGGCGGTTGGCTACACCTTC. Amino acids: CASSRGQGAVGYTF.